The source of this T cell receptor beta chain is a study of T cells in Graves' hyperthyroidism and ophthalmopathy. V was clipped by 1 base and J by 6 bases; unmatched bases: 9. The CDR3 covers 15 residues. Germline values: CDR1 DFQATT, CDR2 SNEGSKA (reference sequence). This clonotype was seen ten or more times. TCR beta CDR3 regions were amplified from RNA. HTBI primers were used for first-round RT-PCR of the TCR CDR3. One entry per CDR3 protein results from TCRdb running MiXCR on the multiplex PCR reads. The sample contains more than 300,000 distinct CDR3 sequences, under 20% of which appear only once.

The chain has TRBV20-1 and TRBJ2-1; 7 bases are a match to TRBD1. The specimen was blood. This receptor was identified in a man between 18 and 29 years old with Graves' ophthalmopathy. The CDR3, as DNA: TGCAGTGCTAGAGGTTCGGGGACAGTCAGCAATGAGCAGTTCTTC. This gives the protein CSARGSGTVSNEQFF.